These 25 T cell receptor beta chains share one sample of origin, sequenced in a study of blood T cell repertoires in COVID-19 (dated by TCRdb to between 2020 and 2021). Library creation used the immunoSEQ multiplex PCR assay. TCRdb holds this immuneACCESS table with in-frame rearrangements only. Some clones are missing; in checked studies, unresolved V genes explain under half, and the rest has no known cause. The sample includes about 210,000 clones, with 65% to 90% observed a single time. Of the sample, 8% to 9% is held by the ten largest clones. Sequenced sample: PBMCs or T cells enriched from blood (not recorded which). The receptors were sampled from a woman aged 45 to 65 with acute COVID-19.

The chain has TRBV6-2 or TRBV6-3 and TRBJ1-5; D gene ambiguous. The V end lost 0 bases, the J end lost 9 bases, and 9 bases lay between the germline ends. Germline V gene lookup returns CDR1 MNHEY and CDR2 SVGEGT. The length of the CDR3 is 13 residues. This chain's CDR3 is CASSYSPGGPQHF. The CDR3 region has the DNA TGTGCCAGCAGTTACTCGCCCGGAGGGCCCCAGCATTTT.

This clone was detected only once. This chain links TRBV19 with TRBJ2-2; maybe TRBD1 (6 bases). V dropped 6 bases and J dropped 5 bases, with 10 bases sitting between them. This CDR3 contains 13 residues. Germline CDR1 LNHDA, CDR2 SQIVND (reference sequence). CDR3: CASRWGPTGELFF. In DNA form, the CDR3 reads TGTGCCAGTAGGTGGGGGCCAACCGGGGAGCTGTTTTTT.

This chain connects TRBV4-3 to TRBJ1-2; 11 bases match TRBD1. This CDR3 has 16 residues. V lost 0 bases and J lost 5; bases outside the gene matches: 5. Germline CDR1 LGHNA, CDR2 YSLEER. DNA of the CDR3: TGCGCCAGCAGCCAAGACCCCGGGACAGGGGGATATGGCTACACCTTC. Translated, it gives CASSQDPGTGGYGYTF.

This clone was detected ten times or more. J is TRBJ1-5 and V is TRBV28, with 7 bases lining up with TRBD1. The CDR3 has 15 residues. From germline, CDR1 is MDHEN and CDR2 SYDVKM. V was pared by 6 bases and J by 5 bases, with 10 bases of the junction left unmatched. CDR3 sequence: CASRRQGVWDQPQHF. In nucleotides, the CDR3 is TGTGCCAGCAGACGACAGGGAGTGTGGGATCAGCCCCAGCATTTT.

CDR3 bases: TGCGCCAGCAGGACAGAAAGGTCCTACTATTACGAGCAGTACTTC. It specifies CASRTERSYYYEQYF. The V and J genes are TRBV10-1 and TRBJ2-7; a possible D gene is TRBD1 (5 bases). This CDR3 spans 15 amino acids. Germline CDR1 and CDR2: WNHNN and SYGVQD (reference sequence). The ends were cut back, 6 bases at V and 4 bases at J, with 19 bases in the middle.

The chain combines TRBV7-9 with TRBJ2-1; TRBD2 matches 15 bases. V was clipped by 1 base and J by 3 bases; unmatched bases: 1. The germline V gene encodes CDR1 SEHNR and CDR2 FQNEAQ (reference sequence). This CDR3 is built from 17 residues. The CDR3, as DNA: TGTGCCAGCAGCTTAGGGACTAGCGGGGGGGACTACAATGAGCAGTTCTTC. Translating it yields CASSLGTSGGDYNEQFF. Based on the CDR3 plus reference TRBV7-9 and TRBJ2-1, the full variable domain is DTGVSQNPRHKITKRGQNVTFRCDPISEHNRLYWYRQTLGQGPEFLTYFQNEAQLEKSRLLSDRFSAERPKGSFSTLEIQRTEQGDSAMYLCASSLGTSGGDYNEQFFGPGTRLTVL.

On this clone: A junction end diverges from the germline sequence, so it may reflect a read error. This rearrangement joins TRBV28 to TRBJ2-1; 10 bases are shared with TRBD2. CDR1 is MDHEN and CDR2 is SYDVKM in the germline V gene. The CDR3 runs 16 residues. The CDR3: CASSAPGLASSNEQFF. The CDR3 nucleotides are TGTGCCAGCAGTGCTCCGGGACTAGCGTCCTCCAATGAGCAGTTCTTC.

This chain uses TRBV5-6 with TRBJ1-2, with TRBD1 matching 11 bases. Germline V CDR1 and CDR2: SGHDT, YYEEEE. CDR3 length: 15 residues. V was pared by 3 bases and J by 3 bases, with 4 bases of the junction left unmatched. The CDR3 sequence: CASSSRTGGYYGYTF. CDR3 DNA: TGTGCCAGCAGCTCTAGGACAGGGGGCTACTATGGCTACACCTTC.

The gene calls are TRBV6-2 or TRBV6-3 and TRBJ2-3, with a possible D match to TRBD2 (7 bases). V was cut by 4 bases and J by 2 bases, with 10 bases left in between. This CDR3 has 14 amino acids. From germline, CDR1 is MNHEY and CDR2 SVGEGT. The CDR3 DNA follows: TGTGCCAGCAGTTTCGCGGGGGCCACAGATACGCAGTATTTT. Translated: CASSFAGATDTQYF.

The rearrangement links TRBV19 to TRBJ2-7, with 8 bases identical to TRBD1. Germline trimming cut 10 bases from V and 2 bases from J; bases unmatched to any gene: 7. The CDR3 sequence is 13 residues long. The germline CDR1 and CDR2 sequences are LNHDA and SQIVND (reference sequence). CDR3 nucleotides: TGTGCCACCGGAAGGACAGGGCCCTACGAGCAGTACTTC. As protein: CATGRTGPYEQYF.

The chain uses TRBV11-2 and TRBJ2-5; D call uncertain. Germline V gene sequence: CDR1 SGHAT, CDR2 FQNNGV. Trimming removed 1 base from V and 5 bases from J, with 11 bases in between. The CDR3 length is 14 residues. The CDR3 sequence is CASSLGQPGETQYF. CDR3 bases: TGTGCCAGCAGCTTAGGCCAGCCCGGGGAGACCCAGTACTTC.

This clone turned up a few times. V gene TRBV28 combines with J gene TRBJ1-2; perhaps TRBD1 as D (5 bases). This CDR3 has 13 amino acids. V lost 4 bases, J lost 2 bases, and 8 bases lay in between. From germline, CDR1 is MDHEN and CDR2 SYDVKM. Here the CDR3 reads CASSSRGNYGYTF. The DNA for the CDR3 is TGTGCCAGCAGTTCCCGGGGGAACTATGGCTACACCTTC.

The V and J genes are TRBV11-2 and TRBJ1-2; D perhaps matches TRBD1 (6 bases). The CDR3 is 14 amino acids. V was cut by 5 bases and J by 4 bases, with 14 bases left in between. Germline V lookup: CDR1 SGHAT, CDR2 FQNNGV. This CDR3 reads CASSITGTVYGYTF. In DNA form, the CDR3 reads TGTGCCAGCAGCATTACAGGGACCGTCTATGGCTACACCTTC.

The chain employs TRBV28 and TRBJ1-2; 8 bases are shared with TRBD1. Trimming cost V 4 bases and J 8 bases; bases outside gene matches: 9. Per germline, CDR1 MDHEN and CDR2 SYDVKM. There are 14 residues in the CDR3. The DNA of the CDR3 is TGTGCCAGCAGTTCCAGTTTTGGACAGGGCGGCTACACCTTC. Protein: CASSSSFGQGGYTF.

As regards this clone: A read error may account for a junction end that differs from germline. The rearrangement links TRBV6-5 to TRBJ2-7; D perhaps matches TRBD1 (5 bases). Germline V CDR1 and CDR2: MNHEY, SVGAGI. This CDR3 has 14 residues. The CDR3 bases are TGTGCCAACAGTTACTTCCAGGGAAGTAACGAGCAGTACTTC. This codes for CANSYFQGSNEQYF.

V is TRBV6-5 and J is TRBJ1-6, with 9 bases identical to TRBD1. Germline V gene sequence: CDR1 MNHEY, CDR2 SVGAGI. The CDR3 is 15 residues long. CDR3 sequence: CFTRDRAFGNSPLHF. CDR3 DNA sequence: TGTTTTACCCGGGACAGGGCGTTTGGTAATTCACCCCTCCACTTT.

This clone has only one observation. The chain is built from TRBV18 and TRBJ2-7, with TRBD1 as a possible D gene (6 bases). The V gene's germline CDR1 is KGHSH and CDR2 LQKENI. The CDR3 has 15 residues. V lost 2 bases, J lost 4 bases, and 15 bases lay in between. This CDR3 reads CASSPGGGSGYEQYF. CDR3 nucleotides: TGTGCCAGCTCACCAGGGGGCGGCTCGGGGTACGAGCAGTACTTC.

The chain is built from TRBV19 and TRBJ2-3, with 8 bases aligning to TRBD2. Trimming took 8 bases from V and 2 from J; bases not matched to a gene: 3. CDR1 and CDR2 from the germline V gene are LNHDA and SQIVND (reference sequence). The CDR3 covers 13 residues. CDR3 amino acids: CASREGSTDTQYF. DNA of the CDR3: TGTGCCAGTCGGGAGGGGTCCACAGATACGCAGTATTTT.

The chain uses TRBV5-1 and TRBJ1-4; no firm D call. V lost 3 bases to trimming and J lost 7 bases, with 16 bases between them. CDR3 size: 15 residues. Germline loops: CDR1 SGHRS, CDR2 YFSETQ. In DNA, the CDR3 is TGCGCCAGCAGCTCCGACCGTTTTTCGGGTGAAAAACTGTTTTTT. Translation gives CASSSDRFSGEKLFF.

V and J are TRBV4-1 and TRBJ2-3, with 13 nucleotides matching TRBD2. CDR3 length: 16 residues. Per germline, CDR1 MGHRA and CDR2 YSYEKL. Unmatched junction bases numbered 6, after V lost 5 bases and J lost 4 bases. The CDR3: CASSDPGTSGADTQYF. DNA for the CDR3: TGCGCCAGCAGCGACCCTGGGACTAGCGGGGCAGATACGCAGTATTTT.

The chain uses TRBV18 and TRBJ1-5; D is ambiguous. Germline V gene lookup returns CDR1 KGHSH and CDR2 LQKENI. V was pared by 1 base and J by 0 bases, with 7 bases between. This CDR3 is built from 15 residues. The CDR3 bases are TGTGCCAGCTCACCACGCAGTAATAGCAATCAGCCCCAGCATTTT. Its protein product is CASSPRSNSNQPQHF.

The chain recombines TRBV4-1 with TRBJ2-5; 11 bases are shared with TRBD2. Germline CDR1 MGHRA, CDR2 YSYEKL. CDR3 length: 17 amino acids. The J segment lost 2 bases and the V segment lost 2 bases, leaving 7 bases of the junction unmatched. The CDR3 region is CASSQQTSGISQETQYF. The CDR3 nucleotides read TGCGCCAGCAGCCAACAGACTAGCGGGATATCTCAAGAGACCCAGTACTTC.

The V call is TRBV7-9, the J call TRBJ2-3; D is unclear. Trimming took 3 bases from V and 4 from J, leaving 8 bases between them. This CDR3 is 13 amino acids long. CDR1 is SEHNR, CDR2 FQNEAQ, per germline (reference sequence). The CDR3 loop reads CASSFHGSDTQYF. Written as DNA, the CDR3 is TGTGCCAGCAGCTTTCACGGGTCAGATACGCAGTATTTT.

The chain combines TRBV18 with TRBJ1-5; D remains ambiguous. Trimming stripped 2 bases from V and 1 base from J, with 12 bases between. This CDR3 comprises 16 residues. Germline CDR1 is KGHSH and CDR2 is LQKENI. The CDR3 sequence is CASSPVGVVSNQPQHF. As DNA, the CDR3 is TGTGCCAGCTCACCAGTCGGGGTGGTGAGCAATCAGCCCCAGCATTTT.

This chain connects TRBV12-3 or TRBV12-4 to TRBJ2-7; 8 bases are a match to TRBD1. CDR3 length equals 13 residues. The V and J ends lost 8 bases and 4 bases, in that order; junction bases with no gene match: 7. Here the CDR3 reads CASGRDRLYEQYF. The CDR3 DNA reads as TGTGCCAGCGGCCGGGACAGGCTTTACGAGCAGTACTTC.